These 6 T cell receptor beta chains came from one sample sequenced in a study of T-cell memory formation after mild COVID-19. TCRdb independently ran MiXCR on the 5' RACE reads; one entry per CDR3 protein. The sample yields under 150,000 distinct CDR3 sequences, approximately 21% seen once. What was sequenced was PBMCs or a T cell subset sorted from them (not recorded which). These receptors came from a man between 18 and 29 years old who had mild COVID-19 (a few samples of this study predate the infection). Cell type and time point are not known.

This clonotype was seen a few times. The chain couples TRBV20-1 to TRBJ1-3, with TRBD1 matching over 11 bases. V shed 5 bases and J 3 bases; nucleotides not matched to a gene: 12. This CDR3 region has 17 residues. CDR1 is DFQATT and CDR2 is SNEGSKA in the germline V gene (reference sequence). The CDR3: CSASALRTGGFGNTIYF. As DNA, the CDR3 is TGCAGTGCTTCTGCGCTTCGGACAGGGGGCTTTGGAAACACCATATATTTT.

This clonotype came up a few times. The rearrangement links TRBV4-3 to TRBJ1-5, with D possibly TRBD1 on 6 matching bases. This CDR3 region has 15 residues. The germline V gene encodes CDR1 LGHNA and CDR2 YSLEER. V lost 0 bases and J lost 6, with 12 bases in between. The CDR3 sequence is CASSQDGQHRQPQHF. In nucleotides, the CDR3 is TGCGCCAGCAGCCAAGATGGACAGCACCGTCAGCCCCAGCATTTT.

CDR3 nucleotide sequence: TGTGCCAGCAGTGAAGCGACAGGGGGCGCGGAGACCCAGTACTTC. Its translation is CASSEATGGAETQYF. The gene calls are TRBV6-1 and TRBJ2-5, with 10 positions matching TRBD1. Germline trimming cut 0 bases from V and 5 bases from J; bases unmatched to any gene: 3. The CDR3 extends over 15 amino acids. Germline lookup yields CDR1 MNHNS and CDR2 SASEGT.

This rearrangement joins TRBV5-4 to TRBJ2-5; 7 bases map to TRBD1. Trimming cost V 4 bases and J 2 bases; bases outside gene matches: 8. The CDR3 spans 15 residues. Per the germline V gene, CDR1 is SGHNT and CDR2 is YYREEE (reference sequence). CDR3 nucleotides: TGTGCCAGCAGCGGTCCGGGACAGACACAAGAGACCCAGTACTTC. This codes for CASSGPGQTQETQYF.

This clonotype showed up just a few times. CDR3 in DNA: TGTGCCAGCAGTGAAGACGTATATGGCTACACCTTC. This gives the protein CASSEDVYGYTF. The chain uses TRBV25-1 and TRBJ1-2; D gene unclear. The CDR3 contains 12 residues. Germline CDR1 MGHDK, CDR2 SYGVNS. V was trimmed by 2 bases and J by 5 bases, leaving 6 bases between them.

In this sample, this clonotype turned up a few times. V and J are TRBV27 and TRBJ1-1; D not resolved. The CDR3 covers 15 residues. Germline CDR1 reads MNHEY; CDR2 reads SMNVEV (reference sequence). V shed 10 bases and J shed 2 bases, with 20 bases lying between them. The CDR3 region is CATQLAPGGNTEAFF. The CDR3 DNA follows: TGTGCCACCCAGTTGGCCCCGGGCGGTAACACTGAAGCTTTCTTT.